This T cell receptor beta chain is from a study of blood T cell repertoires in COVID-19. Germline values: CDR1 WSHSY, CDR2 SAAADI. This CDR3 comprises 13 residues. V was trimmed by 8 bases and J by 2 bases, leaving 13 bases between them. Data came from immunoSEQ multiplex PCR; TCRdb stores just in-frame clones and leaves some out. Of 150,000 to 200,000 clones in the sample, 85% were seen once. Sequenced sample: peripheral blood. The chain recombines TRBV10-2 with TRBJ2-7; tentative D call: TRBD1 (5 bases). This clonotype was obtained from a woman aged 80 or older with COVID-19, enrolled during active disease. CDR3: CASALGLTYEQYF. DNA for the CDR3: TGCGCCAGCGCGTTGGGGCTAACCTACGAGCAGTACTTC.